Listed here are 29 T cell receptor beta chains from one sample, sequenced in a study of T-cell reconstitution after alpha-beta-depleted transplantation in children. During its preparation, the TCRbeta library received unique molecular identifiers. TCRdb reanalysed the PCR reads using MiXCR and keeps one entry per CDR3 protein. The sample consists of about 500,000 distinct CDR3 sequences, roughly 11% of them appearing once. The input for sequencing was PBMCs, mostly from graft donor cells, taken 180 days after TCRalphabeta/CD19-depleted stem cell transplant. These receptors all stem from a female patient between 2 and 15 years old who had a stem cell transplant for aplastic anemia, so the T cells may come from the graft donor.

The chain uses TRBV5-1 and TRBJ2-1; 9 bases line up with TRBD2. Germline CDR1 SGHRS, CDR2 YFSETQ. With V trimmed by 5 bases and J by 9 bases, 9 bases remained unmatched. CDR3 length: 14 amino acids. CDR3 nucleotides: TGCGCCAGCAGTTTTAGCGGGAGCGGTAGTGAGCAGTTCTTC. Its translation: CASSFSGSGSEQFF.

This clonotype turned up a few times. The chain carries TRBV3-1 and TRBJ2-5; TRBD2 matches 8 bases. From germline, CDR1 is LGHDT and CDR2 YNNKEL (reference sequence). CDR3 length equals 16 residues. Germline trimming cut 4 bases from V and 0 bases from J; bases unmatched to any gene: 7. CDR3 residues: CASSRVTSAYQETQYF. The CDR3 bases are TGTGCCAGCAGCCGAGTGACTAGCGCGTACCAAGAGACCCAGTACTTC.

In its sample, this clonotype was seen a few times. The genes are TRBV24-1 and TRBJ2-1, with D tentatively TRBD1 or TRBD2 (5 bases each). V was trimmed by 0 bases and J by 10 bases, leaving 12 bases between them. The CDR3 loop spans 14 amino acids. Looked up from germline, CDR1 is KGHDR and CDR2 is SFDVKD. The CDR3 reads CATSDLQGPPEQFF. Here the CDR3 DNA reads TGTGCCACCAGTGATTTGCAGGGACCCCCCGAGCAGTTCTTC.

This clonotype was counted between two and nine times. The chain is built from TRBV20-1 and TRBJ2-1, with D tentatively TRBD1 (5 bases). Germline assignment: CDR1 DFQATT and CDR2 SNEGSKA (reference sequence). V was clipped by 0 bases and J by 7 bases, with 19 bases between them. The CDR3 runs 16 residues. CDR3 protein: CSARDNMGRAGNEQFF. CDR3 nucleotide sequence: TGCAGTGCTAGAGATAATATGGGCAGGGCCGGGAATGAGCAGTTCTTC.

This clonotype was recorded many times. V is TRBV28 and J is TRBJ2-3; 8 bases are shared with TRBD2. The J segment lost 4 bases and the V segment lost 7 bases, leaving 10 bases of the junction unmatched. This CDR3 contains 15 residues. The V gene's germline CDR1 is MDHEN and CDR2 SYDVKM. CDR3 protein: CASTKSGSIADTQYF. The CDR3, as DNA: TGTGCCAGCACTAAGAGCGGGAGCATCGCAGATACGCAGTATTTT. Supplemented by reference TRBV28 and TRBJ2-3, the full variable domain reads DVKVTQSSRYLVKRTGEKVFLECVQDMDHENMFWYRQDPGLGLRLIYFSYDVKMKEKGDIPEGYSVSREKKERFSLILESASTNQTSMYLCASTKSGSIADTQYFGPGTRLTVL.

This clonotype was observed a few times. The chain recombines TRBV7-2 with TRBJ2-1; D unresolved. Trimming pared 2 bases from V and 5 bases from J, leaving 13 bases between. Germline CDR1 and CDR2: SGHTA and FQGNSA. The CDR3 loop spans 15 amino acids. The CDR3 protein is CASSLSRTGHNEQFF. For the CDR3, the DNA is TGTGCCAGCAGCTTAAGCCGAACCGGACACAATGAGCAGTTCTTC.

The chain recombines TRBV7-2 with TRBJ1-3, with D perhaps matching TRBD1 (6 bases). Trimming shortened V by 8 bases and J by 2 bases, and 13 bases separated the two germline ends. Per germline, CDR1 SGHTA and CDR2 FQGNSA. This CDR3 is built from 14 residues. CDR3 nucleotides: TGTGCCAGCGAGTTAGGGGGACCTGGAAACACCATATATTTT. This translates into CASELGGPGNTIYF.

This chain uses TRBV6-2 or TRBV6-3 with TRBJ2-1, with TRBD2 matching over 12 bases. The CDR3 is made up of 21 amino acids. Per germline, CDR1 MNHEY and CDR2 SVGEGT. The J segment lost 0 bases and the V segment lost 0 bases, leaving 12 bases of the junction unmatched. CDR3 sequence (DNA): TGTGCCAGCAGTTACTCGCGGTTCCTAGCGGGAGGGCCGAGCTCCTACAATGAGCAGTTCTTC. Amino acid sequence: CASSYSRFLAGGPSSYNEQFF.

The CDR3 DNA is TGTGCCAGCAGCCTCGAGGACAGGGCTTTTTACGAGCAGTACTTC. This codes for CASSLEDRAFYEQYF. The V call is TRBV14, the J call TRBJ2-7; 8 nucleotides align to TRBD1. The V gene end was trimmed by 4 bases and the J gene end by 4 bases; junction bases not matched to a gene: 9. CDR3 length equals 15 residues. The germline gives CDR1 SGHDN, CDR2 FVKESK.

This clonotype was found a few times. The chain carries TRBV11-1 and TRBJ2-1; 8 nucleotides line up with TRBD2. The germline V gene has CDR1 SGHAT and CDR2 FQDESV (reference sequence). The CDR3 consists of 18 residues. Germline trimming cut 1 base from V and 0 bases from J; bases unmatched to any gene: 8. The CDR3 nucleotides are TGTGCCAGCAGCTTAGTCTCATTTGGGACTAGCTCCTACAATGAGCAGTTCTTC. Translated, it gives CASSLVSFGTSSYNEQFF.

The rearrangement links TRBV7-2 to TRBJ2-2; 7 bases align to TRBD1. The CDR3 totals 15 residues. The V segment lost 0 bases and the J segment 8 bases; nucleotides outside the gene matches: 6. Germline lookup yields CDR1 SGHTA and CDR2 FQGNSA. CDR3 nucleotide sequence: TGTGCCAGCAGCTTAGCGACAGGGTTAGCGGGGGAGCTGTTTTTT. It encodes CASSLATGLAGELFF.

This rearrangement joins TRBV9 to TRBJ2-1, with TRBD2 identical over 8 bases. From germline, CDR1 is SGDLS and CDR2 YYNGEE. The CDR3 has 15 residues. The V segment lost 3 bases and the J segment 7 bases; nucleotides outside the gene matches: 9. The CDR3 DNA sequence: TGTGCCAGCAGCGACACTAGCGGAGGGGGAAATGAGCAGTTCTTC. Translating it yields CASSDTSGGGNEQFF. Supplemented by reference TRBV9 and TRBJ2-1, the full variable domain reads DSGVTQTPKHLITATGQRVTLRCSPRSGDLSVYWYQQSLDQGLQFLIQYYNGEERAKGNILERFSAQQFPDLHSELNLSSLELGDSALYFCASSDTSGGGNEQFFGPGTRLTVL.

This clonotype was picked up a small number of times. For the CDR3, the DNA is TGCAGTGCTAGAGATCCCTTCGGCGGGAACTCCTACGAGCAGTACTTC. The encoded protein is CSARDPFGGNSYEQYF. The gene calls are TRBV20-1 and TRBJ2-7, with D tentatively TRBD2 (6 bases). The V end lost 0 bases, the J end lost 0 bases, and 15 bases lay between the germline ends. Germline loops: CDR1 DFQATT, CDR2 SNEGSKA (reference sequence). The CDR3 totals 16 residues.

Remarks on this clonotype: Sequence at one end of the junction differs from germline and may be a read error. The J gene is TRBJ2-4, the V gene TRBV25-1, with a weak D call TRBD2 (6 bases). This CDR3 is 17 amino acids long. Germline CDR1 MGHDK, CDR2 SYGVNS. The CDR3 region has the DNA TGTGCCAGCAGTGAGACAGCTAGCGTACTAGCCAAAAACAGTCAGTACTTC. It encodes CASSETASVLAKNSQYF.

This clonotype was found a few times. This chain links TRBV30 with TRBJ2-1, with a tentative D call TRBD1 (5 bases). CDR1 GTSNPN and CDR2 SVGIG come from the germline V gene (reference sequence). This CDR3 spans 14 amino acids. Trimming took off 7 bases at V and 0 bases at J, with 13 bases between the two ends. CDR3 amino acids: CAFPRQGSYNEQFF. As DNA, the CDR3 is TGTGCCTTCCCTAGGCAGGGCTCCTACAATGAGCAGTTCTTC.

The V gene is TRBV12-3 or TRBV12-4, the J gene TRBJ1-5; D not resolved. The CDR3 runs 15 residues. V shed 2 bases and J shed 2 bases, with 10 bases lying between them. The CDR3 sequence is CASSLKVLGNQPQHF. The CDR3 DNA is TGTGCCAGCAGTTTAAAGGTGTTGGGCAATCAGCCCCAGCATTTT.

The genes are TRBV7-6 and TRBJ2-3, with TRBD2 matching over 7 bases. Germline V gene data show CDR1 as SGHVS and CDR2 as FNYEAQ. After removal of 6 bases from V and 4 bases from J, the junction contained 10 bases not matched to a gene. This CDR3 has 15 amino acids. Written as DNA, the CDR3 is TGTGCCAGCAGGCGGGAGACAAGGCCAGCAGATACGCAGTATTTT. Translated, it gives CASRRETRPADTQYF.

This clonotype was found a few times. This chain connects TRBV11-1 to TRBJ2-5; 10 bases are shared with TRBD1. Germline V gene lookup returns CDR1 SGHAT and CDR2 FQDESV (reference sequence). The CDR3 is 19 amino acids. Trimming at V came to 3 bases and at J to 4 bases, leaving 17 bases not matched to a gene. The CDR3 bases are TGTGCCAGCAGCTTGCGGTTGGGGACAGGGGTACCGCCGGGAGAGACCCAGTACTTC. Protein sequence: CASSLRLGTGVPPGETQYF.

The V and J genes are TRBV4-3 and TRBJ2-2; 13 bases agree with TRBD2. This CDR3 contains 17 residues. With V trimmed by 5 bases and J by 5 bases, 8 bases remained unmatched. Looked up from germline, CDR1 is LGHNA and CDR2 is YSLEER. This CDR3 reads CASSEGLAGVWTGELFF. CDR3 nucleotides: TGCGCCAGCAGCGAAGGACTAGCGGGAGTTTGGACCGGGGAGCTGTTTTTT.

The CDR3 loop is CASSLWGSEQYV. In nucleotides, the CDR3 is TGTGCCAGCAGTTTATGGGGGAGCGAGCAGTACGTC. The chain links TRBV12-3 or TRBV12-4 to TRBJ2-7; either TRBD1 or TRBD2 may supply D (5 bases each). V lost 2 bases, J lost 6 bases, and 8 bases lay in between. The CDR3 runs 12 residues.

The genes are TRBV5-1 and TRBJ1-1; D not resolved. This CDR3 is 14 amino acids long. Germline-derived CDR1 and CDR2 are SGHRS and YFSETQ. Trimming took 2 bases from V and 3 from J, leaving 11 bases between them. CDR3 in amino acids: CASSFTQAHTEAFF. Written as DNA, the CDR3 is TGCGCCAGCAGCTTCACACAAGCCCACACTGAAGCTTTCTTT.

The chain uses TRBV7-3 and TRBJ2-2; TRBD1 matches 7 bases. Unmatched junction bases numbered 3, after V lost 1 base and J lost 1 base. CDR1 is SGHTA and CDR2 is FQGTGA in the germline V gene. This CDR3 comprises 16 residues. The DNA of the CDR3 is TGTGCCAGCAGCTTAAGTGGGGACAGGAACACCGGGGAGCTGTTTTTT. Translated, it gives CASSLSGDRNTGELFF.

This clonotype was observed at least ten times. The chain uses TRBV25-1 and TRBJ2-7; D not certain. V lost 0 bases and J 0 bases, leaving 15 bases between the germline ends. The CDR3 sequence is 17 residues long. Per germline, CDR1 MGHDK and CDR2 SYGVNS. CDR3 sequence (DNA): TGTGCCAGCAGTGAATATATTCGGGCAGCGCTCTCCTACGAGCAGTACGTC. Residues: CASSEYIRAALSYEQYV.

This sequence joins TRBV18 and TRBJ2-2; D may be TRBD2 (6 bases). Germline-derived CDR1 and CDR2 are KGHSH and LQKENI. The CDR3 spans 15 residues. V was pared by 1 base and J by 4 bases, with 10 bases between. DNA of the CDR3: TGTGCCAGCTCACCACGGGACTCCCTCACCGGGGAGCTGTTTTTT. Protein sequence: CASSPRDSLTGELFF.

This clonotype was picked up many times. The genes are TRBV9 and TRBJ2-7; a possible D gene is TRBD1 (5 bases). V gave up 0 bases and J gave up 7 bases, with 14 bases separating them. The germline CDR1 and CDR2 sequences are SGDLS and YYNGEE. The CDR3 consists of 14 residues. The CDR3 sequence is CASSVEGNAGEQYF. The CDR3 nucleotides are TGTGCCAGCAGCGTAGAGGGGAACGCCGGGGAGCAGTACTTC. Using reference TRBV9 and TRBJ2-7 for the parts outside the CDR3, the full variable domain is DSGVTQTPKHLITATGQRVTLRCSPRSGDLSVYWYQQSLDQGLQFLIQYYNGEERAKGNILERFSAQQFPDLHSELNLSSLELGDSALYFCASSVEGNAGEQYFGPGTRLTVT.

The CDR3 region is CASSATRNTGELFF. CDR3 DNA: TGTGCCAGCAGCGCGACTAGAAACACCGGGGAGCTGTTTTTT. This chain joins TRBV11-2 and TRBJ2-2, with a tentative D call TRBD2 (6 bases). The germline V gene has CDR1 SGHAT and CDR2 FQNNGV. CDR3 size: 14 residues. Between the trimmed V and J ends, which lost 5 bases and 2 bases, there was a span of 9 bases. The full variable domain, its missing parts supplied by reference TRBV11-2 and TRBJ2-2, is EAGVAQSPRYKIIEKRQSVAFWCNPISGHATLYWYQQILGQGPKLLIQFQNNGVVDDSQLPKDRFSAERLKGVDSTLKIQPAKLEDSAVYLCASSATRNTGELFFGEGSRLTVL.

Regarding this clonotype: A clone one base away is much larger, so this may be a read error. The rearrangement links TRBV12-3 or TRBV12-4 to TRBJ1-4; 7 bases fit TRBD1. This CDR3 is 15 amino acids long. DNA for the CDR3: TGTGCCGGCAGTCGAGGGGACAGCGGGAATGAAAAACTGTTTTTT. Translating it yields CAGSRGDSGNEKLFF.

The V call is TRBV5-1, the J call TRBJ2-1, with TRBD2 matching over 16 bases. Trimming removed 2 bases from V and 12 bases from J; junction bases left unmatched: 5. Germline CDR1 is SGHRS and CDR2 is YFSETQ. CDR3 size: 15 residues. CDR3 DNA: TGCGCCAGCAGCTTTGGGACTAGCGGGAGGGCCCGGCAGTTCTTC. It translates to CASSFGTSGRARQFF.

This clonotype appeared many times. This rearrangement joins TRBV28 to TRBJ2-1, with 7 bases identical to TRBD1. Germline V gene lookup returns CDR1 MDHEN and CDR2 SYDVKM. This CDR3 comprises 15 residues. V dropped 6 bases and J dropped 5; count of bases not matched to a gene: 10. The CDR3 DNA reads TGTGCCAGCAGCCCCGTAGGGGGCCTACACAATGAGCAGTTCTTC. Translation: CASSPVGGLHNEQFF.